This record concerns one TCR beta chain sequence. Its antigen has not been determined. No base qualities exist here, and no much larger clone lies one base off it. The cohort comprised approximately 700 healthy bone marrow donors. All cohort members were sampled while nominally healthy, although unrecorded immune exposures were likely present. The donor tested CMV seronegative and was one of the 352 seronegative cohort members. A peripheral blood sample was collected from each donor, and TCR beta sequencing was performed on peripheral blood mononuclear cells. The Qiagen DNeasy Blood Extraction Kit was used to extract genomic DNA from the blood cell samples. These data are taken from a study of cytomegalovirus exposure and HLA in healthy donors (dated by TCRdb to between 2016 and 2019). At the level of the whole study: An earlier analysis of 587 of the donors reported about 290 Gb of sequence data and more than 90 million unique TCR beta sequences from about 200 million T cells. Around 300 gigabases of sequencing data and approximately 85 million unique TCR sequences were included in an early release covering about 620 HLA-typed donors. Among the roughly 390 genotyped donors, 81% belonged to the genetic ancestry cluster associated with self-reported Caucasian donors. The study was designed to test whether signatures of past pathogen exposure could be identified by cataloging public T cell receptors. The study used immunosequencing to profile the T cell repertoires of about 670 subjects and linked those repertoires to cytomegalovirus serostatus. Besides the first cohort of 550 to 750 subjects, a separate validation cohort made up of 90 to 150 different subjects was used. High-throughput TCR immunosequencing, statistical association of individual TCRs with disease status, and machine learning were combined to predict cytomegalovirus infection status. A later analysis re-examined previously published TCR beta repertoires from just over 650 donors and added high-resolution HLA genotyping to investigate patterns of TCR occurrence. The later analysis used no new phenotypic data to find candidate immune exposures, relying instead on TCR beta sequences and their occurrence across donors. To decide whether each TCR beta V gene segment behaved as functional or pseudogenic, an earlier analysis of approximately 590 of the donors relied on high-throughput TCR beta sequencing. Donor age, sex, ethnicity and CMV serostatus were collected together with the repertoire data. A later genetic analysis took genome-wide SNP genotypes for about 55% of the 666 donors and used that subset as a discovery cohort. All discovery cohort repertoires had been generated on a single sequencing platform. HLA typing included class I and class II loci at four-digit resolution. Typing coverage varied by locus: roughly 620-640 donors for A, B, C, DRB1 and DQB1; about 520 for DQA1; about 570 for DPA1; some 470 for DPB1. Roughly five DR-DQ haplotypes were handled as single units for association and clustering, since linkage in the cohort was strong. Across about 370 genotyped donors of the cohort, an average of about 240,000 unique TCR beta nucleotide sequences per donor were sequenced, and 15% to 20% of those sequences were non-productive. Here is what the overall study found, with its caveats: Correlated functional status among segregating V segments might be attributable to linkage disequilibrium, but an unknown experimental factor could not be ruled out. A later genetic analysis reported fewer N-insertions in productive TCRs among donors in an Asian-associated ancestry cluster than the approximately 700-donor mean. Assigning TCR associations to individual alleles was difficult when HLA alleles, especially DR and DQ, strongly co-occurred. According to the authors, the approach could potentially be generalized to other disease states and immunological phenotypes. An earlier analysis of roughly 570 of the donors showed that most TCR beta V segments appeared in productive rearrangements either about 90% or about 30% of the time, which broadly matched IMGT annotations. Presence/absence analyses assumed roughly uniform sequencing depth across donors, an assumption that may not hold. A total of 150 to 200 TCR beta chains were listed by the study as associated with cytomegalovirus. Most TCR sequences were observed very rarely across donors, whereas some public TCRs were present in many individuals. Seventeen rarely observed V segments, including chromosome 9 orphons, were excluded from the earlier analysis of several hundred of the donors because counts were too low. In a later analysis, HLA-associated TCR beta chains were found to be more clonally expanded and to have lower generation probabilities than equally common non-associated chains. Specific HLA alleles were associated with more than 15,000 TCR beta sequences at a false discovery rate of 0.05 in a later analysis. Several of the top co-occurrence clusters appeared to be linked to parvovirus B19, influenza, CMV and Epstein-Barr virus, according to a later analysis. Three of the identified cytomegalovirus-associated TCR beta chains were confirmed in vitro to be specific for cytomegalovirus antigens. Some IMGT-functional V segments, including TRBV6-2 and TRBV6-3, could not be distinguished by the 87-base-pair reads and were therefore excluded. A cluster of highly shared sequence variants was judged likely to represent a technical artifact of the sequencing pipeline. A further reported finding was that TCR beta sequences accurately predicted the HLA-A and HLA-B alleles for most subjects in the first cohort. CMV serostatus was the only immune exposure information available for the cohort. A later analysis found that TCR association rates varied across HLA loci, with DRB1 alleles showing the most associated TCRs and HLA-C alleles the fewest. A later genetic analysis associated a missense DCLRE1C variant with V-gene and J-gene trimming of TCR beta chains, and an independent cohort replicated the association. HLA typing was unavailable for some donors at each locus, so association tests used only the typed subset. The classifier was reported to diagnose cytomegalovirus status with high specificity and sensitivity in both the original cohort and the validation cohort. This cohort had only TCR beta chains sequenced, and the lack of alpha or paired-chain data limited which features could be detected. A later analysis found that most CMV-associated TCR beta chains appeared HLA-restricted, with HLA associations seemingly driven largely by CMV exposure.

Receptors were amplified or captured by the immunoSEQ multiplex PCR assay. The multiplex PCR relied on a mix of 60 forward primers for TCR Vbeta segments and 13 reverse primers for TCR Jbeta segments. A multiplex PCR assay on genomic DNA amplified the CDR3 region of rearranged TCR beta genes. On the Illumina HiSeq System, the amplified TCR beta libraries were sequenced as 87-base-pair reads. From the authors' description of their analysis: In a later analysis, some 80 million unique TCR beta chains were counted across the 500 to 850 repertoires, and roughly 10 million of these chains were shared by at least two donors. Raw reads were error-corrected and collapsed into unique sequences with a nearest-neighbor algorithm that merged closely related sequences to remove PCR and sequencing errors. To assign V, D and J gene segments, CDR3 sequences were aligned to IMGT reference sequences. For a sequence to be retained, at least a six-nucleotide match to both a V gene segment and a J gene segment was required. A rearrangement was called productive if the CDR3 had no stop codons and remained in frame with V and J, and every other rearrangement was called non-productive. Following IMGT convention, CDR3 was defined as the stretch from the second conserved V-encoded cysteine up to the conserved J-encoded phenylalanine. The earlier analysis of 550 to 650 of the donors excluded any sequence lacking an unambiguous match to a single V gene segment. In an earlier analysis of some 590 of the donors, a V segment was called functional when productive rearrangements were above 56.7%, and segregating when the standard deviation between donors exceeded 5%. A statistical classification framework was built to diagnose cytomegalovirus status from the catalog of TCR beta chain sequences. A later analysis assigned V and J genes by comparing TCR nucleotide sequences with IMGT/GENE-DB human TR gene sequences. Using the TCRdist pipeline, a later analysis assigned CDR3 sequences along with most-parsimonious VDJ recombination scenarios. A later analysis defined each TCR beta chain by its CDR3 amino acid sequence plus V-gene family, and excluded reads lacking a unique V-gene family. A later analysis removed 600 or so highly shared, low-generation-probability nucleotide sequences to deal with suspected cross-contamination and a sequencing artifact. In a later analysis, a clonal expansion index was calculated for each public chain from normalized within-repertoire ranks of inferred template counts. In a later analysis, generation probabilities were computed with a VDJ recombination model fitted to out-of-frame rearrangements, and the resulting probabilities were checked against IGoR. In a later analysis, hypergeometric tests were used to score TCR-TCR, TCR-HLA and TCR-CMV co-occurrence, with a repertoire-size bias correction applied to TCR pairs. To estimate false discovery rates, a later analysis permuted the HLA or CMV assignments 20 times. In a later analysis, co-occurring TCRs were grouped using DBSCAN, with TCRdist sequence similarity added in when clustering inside HLA-allele-positive subsets. Co-occurrence clustering excluded repertoires with fewer than 30,000 or more than 120,000 public chains, plus five with anomalous nucleotide sharing. The table was pulled from immuneACCESS by TCRdb, which kept in-frame rearrangements only. Such tables lose some clones; where checked, under half of the loss comes from unresolved V genes, and the rest has no known cause. That table is the source of V, J and clone size, and D and trimming were worked out from the DNA. Recorded for this sample are about 59,000 clones; roughly 83% of them occurred a single time. The ten largest clones take up 1.7% of the sample.

Relative to germline, V is missing 4 bases and J is missing 6 bases, with 7 bases of the junction outside any gene match. Including the terminal cysteine and phenylalanine, the CDR3 comprises 14 residues. Only the CDR3 DNA is retained, 42 bases long and in frame from the first base. The germline V gene (reference sequence) supplies CDR1 GTSNPN and CDR2 SVGIG. This receptor chain uses TRBV30 and TRBJ1-5; TRBD1 matches 9 bases in the middle. Sequenced sample: PBMCs. The source is a man aged 40-50 years in good health and CMV-seronegative. Here the CDR3 is given as CAWTGQGMSQPQHF. The sequenced DNA is TGTGCCTGGACCGGACAGGGGATGTCTCAGCCCCAGCATTTT.